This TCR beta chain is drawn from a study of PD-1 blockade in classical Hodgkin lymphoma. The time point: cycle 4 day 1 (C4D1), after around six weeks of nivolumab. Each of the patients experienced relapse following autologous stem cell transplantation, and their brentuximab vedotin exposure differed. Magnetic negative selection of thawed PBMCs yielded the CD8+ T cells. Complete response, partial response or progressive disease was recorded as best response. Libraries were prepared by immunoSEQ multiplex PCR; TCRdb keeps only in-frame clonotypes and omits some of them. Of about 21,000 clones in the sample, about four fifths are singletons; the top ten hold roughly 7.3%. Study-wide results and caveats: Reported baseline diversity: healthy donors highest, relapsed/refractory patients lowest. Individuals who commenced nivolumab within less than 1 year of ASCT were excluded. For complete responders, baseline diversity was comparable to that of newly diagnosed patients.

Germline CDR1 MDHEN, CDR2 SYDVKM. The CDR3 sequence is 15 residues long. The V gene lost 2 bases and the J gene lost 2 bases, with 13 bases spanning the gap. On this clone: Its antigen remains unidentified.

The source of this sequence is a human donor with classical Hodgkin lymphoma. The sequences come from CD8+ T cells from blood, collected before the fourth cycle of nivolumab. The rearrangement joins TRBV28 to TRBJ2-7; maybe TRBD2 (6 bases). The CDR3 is CASSLGGMGTYEQYF. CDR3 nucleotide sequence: TGTGCCAGCAGTTTAGGGGGGATGGGAACCTACGAGCAGTACTTC.